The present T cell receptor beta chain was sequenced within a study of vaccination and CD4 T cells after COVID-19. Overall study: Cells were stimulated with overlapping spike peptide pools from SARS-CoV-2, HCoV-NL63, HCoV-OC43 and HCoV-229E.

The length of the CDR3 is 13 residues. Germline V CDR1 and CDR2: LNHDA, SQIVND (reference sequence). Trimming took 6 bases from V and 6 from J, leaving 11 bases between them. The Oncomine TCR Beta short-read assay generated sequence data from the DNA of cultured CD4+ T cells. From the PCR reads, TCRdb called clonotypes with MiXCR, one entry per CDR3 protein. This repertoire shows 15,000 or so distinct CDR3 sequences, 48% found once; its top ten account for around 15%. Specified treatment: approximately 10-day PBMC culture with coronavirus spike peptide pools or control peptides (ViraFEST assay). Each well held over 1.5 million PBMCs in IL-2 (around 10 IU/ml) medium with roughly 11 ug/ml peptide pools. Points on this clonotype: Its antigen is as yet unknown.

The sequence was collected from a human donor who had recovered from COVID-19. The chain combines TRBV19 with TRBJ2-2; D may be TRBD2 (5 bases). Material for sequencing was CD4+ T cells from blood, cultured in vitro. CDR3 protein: CASRDGAAGELFF. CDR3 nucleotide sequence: TGTGCCAGTAGGGACGGAGCGGCCGGGGAGCTGTTTTTT.